These 16 T cell receptor beta chains originate from one sample sequenced in a study of blood T cell repertoires in COVID-19. Produced via immunoSEQ multiplex PCR; TCRdb's table is partial and in-frame only. This table holds approximately 290,000 clones, approximately 90% found once. The sample taken for sequencing was PBMCs or T cells enriched from blood (not recorded which). These TCRs come from a woman in her twenties or thirties who had recovered from COVID-19.

The chain uses TRBV14 and TRBJ1-2; 9 bases line up with TRBD1. The germline V gene encodes CDR1 SGHDN and CDR2 FVKESK. V dropped 4 bases and J dropped 8; count of bases not matched to a gene: 5. This CDR3 contains 13 residues. The CDR3 DNA follows: TGTGCCAGCAGCCTCCGGGACAGGGAGGGCTACACCTTC. It encodes CASSLRDREGYTF.

V is TRBV9 and J is TRBJ2-1; 7 bases are a match to TRBD2. This CDR3 is 18 amino acids long. The germline gives CDR1 SGDLS, CDR2 YYNGEE. J gave up 5 bases and V 0 bases, and 14 bases lay outside the gene matches. Here the CDR3 reads CASSVGILRLADNNEQFF. Here the CDR3 DNA reads TGTGCCAGCAGCGTAGGAATTTTAAGGCTAGCGGATAACAATGAGCAGTTCTTC.

The gene calls are TRBV7-9 and TRBJ2-7; D is uncertain. Trimming took off 0 bases at V and 0 bases at J, with 6 bases between the two ends. The CDR3 runs to 14 residues. CDR1 and CDR2 (germline): SEHNR, FQNEAQ (reference sequence). For the CDR3, the DNA is TGTGCCAGCAGCTTAGCAAAGAGCTCCTACGAGCAGTACTTC. It is translated as CASSLAKSSYEQYF.

The chain carries TRBV9 and TRBJ1-3; the D is unclear. V was cut by 1 base and J by 4 bases, with 6 bases left in between. Germline CDR1 is SGDLS and CDR2 is YYNGEE. The CDR3 contains 13 residues. The CDR3 protein is CASSVPEGNTIYF. DNA for the CDR3: TGTGCCAGCAGCGTACCGGAGGGAAACACCATATATTTT.

This chain uses TRBV7-3 with TRBJ2-1; a weak D match, TRBD2 (5 bases). The CDR3 is made up of 18 amino acids. Germline-derived CDR1 and CDR2 are SGHTA and FQGTGA. Trimming removed 4 bases at V and 8 bases at J, with 27 bases between. In DNA form, the CDR3 reads TGTGCCAGCAGCTCCCAAAACCGTCTAGCAAAGAAAGGCGATGAGCAGTTCTTC. Translated: CASSSQNRLAKKGDEQFF.

This chain connects TRBV18 to TRBJ2-7; tentative D call: TRBD2 (5 bases). The CDR3 has 15 amino acids. V was cut by 3 bases and J by 2 bases, with 14 bases left in between. Germline V gene lookup returns CDR1 KGHSH and CDR2 LQKENI. The CDR3 loop reads CASSPSGPNAYEQYF. The CDR3, as DNA: TGTGCCAGCTCACCGAGCGGACCCAACGCCTACGAGCAGTACTTC.

The J gene is TRBJ2-1, the V gene TRBV29-1, with 9 nucleotides matching TRBD2. This CDR3 is 14 amino acids long. The V segment lost 5 bases and the J segment 4 bases; nucleotides outside the gene matches: 6. Germline V gene data show CDR1 as SQVTM and CDR2 as ANQGSEA. CDR3 region: CSVPRLAEYNEQFF. The CDR3 DNA sequence: TGCAGCGTTCCCCGACTAGCGGAATACAATGAGCAGTTCTTC.

This chain joins TRBV7-9 and TRBJ2-1; D perhaps matches TRBD2 (6 bases). Per the germline V gene, CDR1 is SEHNR and CDR2 is FQNEAQ (reference sequence). This CDR3 has 11 amino acids. Trimming stripped 10 bases from V and 6 bases from J, with 10 bases between. CDR3 sequence (DNA): TGTGCCATGGGGGGAGCCAATGAGCAGTTCTTC. Translation: CAMGGANEQFF.

The gene calls are TRBV29-1 and TRBJ1-2, with 9 bases aligning to TRBD1. V lost 6 bases to trimming and J lost 4 bases; unmatched junction nucleotides: 6. This CDR3 region has 13 residues. Germline V gene sequence: CDR1 SQVTM, CDR2 ANQGSEA. The CDR3 spells CSVWGQGGYGYTF. The CDR3 nucleotides read TGCAGCGTGTGGGGACAGGGAGGCTATGGCTACACCTTC.

This clone was observed a single time. This rearrangement joins TRBV28 to TRBJ1-2, with D perhaps TRBD1 (6 bases). The CDR3 is 16 residues long. Trimming took 7 bases from V and 0 from J, leaving 18 bases between them. CDR1 and CDR2 (germline): MDHEN, SYDVKM. CDR3 sequence reads: CASTPGGTPANYGYTF. Here the CDR3 DNA reads TGTGCCAGCACCCCCGGTGGGACACCGGCTAACTATGGCTACACCTTC.

This chain joins TRBV7-2 and TRBJ2-2, with a tentative D call TRBD2 (6 bases). The V and J ends lost 5 bases and 10 bases respectively, with 17 bases between them. CDR1 and CDR2 from the germline V gene are SGHTA and FQGNSA. This CDR3 has 14 amino acids. The DNA for the CDR3 is TGTGCCAGCAGCCCGGGCGGGGTGGTGGTGGAGCTGTTTTTT. It codes for CASSPGGVVVELFF.

The CDR3 loop reads CAWSDGTGTYEQYF. CDR3 nucleotides: TGTGCCTGGAGTGACGGGACAGGAACCTACGAGCAGTACTTC. J is TRBJ2-7 and V is TRBV30; 8 nucleotides agree with TRBD1. This CDR3 has 14 residues. Germline-derived CDR1 and CDR2 are GTSNPN and SVGIG (reference sequence). With 1 base clipped from V and 2 bases from J, the junction kept 4 bases outside the gene matches.

This clone was seen only once. The CDR3 protein is CASSPPLALSSYNEQFF. In nucleotides, the CDR3 is TGTGCCAGCTCACCACCTCTCGCGCTAAGCTCCTACAATGAGCAGTTCTTC. The chain joins TRBV18 to TRBJ2-1; the D is unclear. Trimming removed 0 bases from V and 0 bases from J, with 12 bases in between. Germline assignment: CDR1 KGHSH and CDR2 LQKENI. This CDR3 is 17 amino acids long.

The chain joins TRBV2 to TRBJ1-2; 8 bases map to TRBD1. Unmatched junction bases numbered 7, after V lost 8 bases and J lost 8 bases. This CDR3 comprises 12 residues. Per the germline V gene, CDR1 is SNHLY and CDR2 is FYNNEI. The CDR3 loop is CASSDRARGYTF. Here the CDR3 DNA reads TGTGCCAGCTCGGACAGGGCTCGGGGCTACACCTTC.

The chain uses TRBV11-3 and TRBJ1-1; the D gene is possibly TRBD1 (5 bases). CDR1 SGHNT and CDR2 YENEEA come from the germline V gene. V lost 6 bases and J lost 8, with 10 bases in between. This CDR3 contains 11 residues. CDR3 bases: TGTGCCAGCAGGGGCGGGACGGAAGCTTTCTTT. It yields the protein CASRGGTEAFF. Drawing the rest from reference TRBV11-3 and TRBJ1-1, the complete variable domain is EAGVVQSPRYKIIEKKQPVAFWCNPISGHNTLYWYLQNLGQGPELLIRYENEEAVDDSQLPKDRFSAERLKGVDSTLKIQPAELGDSAVYLCASRGGTEAFFGQGTRLTVV.

This CDR3 is CAWSVLAGGPHDTQYF. CDR3 DNA: TGTGCCTGGAGTGTACTAGCGGGAGGTCCCCACGATACGCAGTATTTT. The gene calls are TRBV30 and TRBJ2-3, with 12 bases that match TRBD2. This CDR3 is 16 amino acids long. J was trimmed by 6 bases and V by 0 bases; bases with no gene match: 7. Germline CDR1 reads GTSNPN; CDR2 reads SVGIG (reference sequence).